This TCR beta chain was identified during a study of T cells in Graves' hyperthyroidism and ophthalmopathy (dated by TCRdb to the late 2010s). Regarding the research as a whole: Peripheral blood samples were taken at initial diagnosis, before any treatment was given. After blood sampling, hyperthyroidism patients were treated with methimazole at a starting dose of 30 mg daily, and ophthalmopathy patients were treated with high-dose intravenous methylprednisolone. Prospective prediction of ophthalmopathy was tested in an independent validation cohort of under 20 hyperthyroidism patients and 17 patients who later progressed to ophthalmopathy. According to the paper, TCR Vbeta CDR3 sequencing was carried out on about 140 peripheral blood samples, which came from approximately 43 ophthalmopathy, around 75 hyperthyroidism and roughly 17 progressor patients. TCR V-J signatures able to tell the groups apart were searched for in a discovery cohort of approximately 95 patients, of whom more than 40 had Graves' ophthalmopathy and more than 55 had stable Graves' hyperthyroidism. In addition, the study compared T-cell repertoires in thyroid tissue and in blood from six Graves' hyperthyroidism patients. The 100 discovery patients were divided at random into training and test sets in a 7:3 ratio.

Ophthalmopathy patients had moderately to severely active disease, Clinical Activity Score of at least 3, NOSPECS grade of at least 4, and duration under 3 months. The study excluded patients with uncontrolled infections, other autoimmune diseases, pregnancy or lactation. Diagnoses were established on the basis of clinical symptoms, serum thyroxine and TRAb, thyroid ultrasound, and orbital computed tomography. Ficoll-Paque density gradient centrifugation was used to isolate PBMCs from 10 ml of fresh peripheral blood. Trizol reagent was used to extract total RNA, and RNA quality was then checked on an Agilent 2100 Bioanalyzer. Amplification of TCR beta CDR3 regions was carried out from RNA transcripts. For the first round of RT-PCR on the TCR CDR3, the HTBI primer set was used together with the Qiagen OneStep RT-PCR kit. The libraries were constructed in a second round of multiplex PCR and then size-selected and purified. Sequencing of the libraries was done on an Illumina HiSeq2000 using paired-end 100 bp reads. The original pipeline was this. Raw data were processed with SOAPnuke, discarding reads with adapters, uncalled bases, mean Phred below 15, or no exact constant-primer or identifier match. High-quality paired reads were merged using COPE v1.2.5, and each unique nucleotide sequence was defined as a clonotype. MiTCR v1.1 was used to align clonotypes to the IMGT TRBV, TRBD and TRBJ reference segments. The analysis was restricted to V-J combinations with a frequency above 0.0001, which together covered 99% to 99.2% of the repertoires. The TCS score was defined as the ratio of F50 (clonal expansion) to E x V (chaos), calculated using BLOSUM62-based TCRdist between CDR3 peptides within each V-J. Welch's t-statistics and random forest reduced roughly 500 V-J features to 13, which were used in a naive Bayes classifier (R e1071). Through fastp at Q25 and MiXCR, TCRdb rebuilt clones from the public reads, retaining in-frame beta chains. Each entry is one CDR3 protein sequence, shown with its most common DNA and genes. The V and J calls, along with clone size, are taken from TCRdb and not from the paper's own processing. The sample profile shows around 530,000 distinct CDR3 sequences; under 20% of them were found once. Together, the top ten hold around 17% of the sample.

The paper as a whole reports these results and caveats: A 13 V-J signature model separated ophthalmopathy from stable hyperthyroidism, with about 90% sensitivity and around 84% specificity in cross-validation and 80%/75% in testing. Blood samples also contained most of the expanded thyroid clonotypes (frequency above 0.001), which suggests that blood repertoires may reflect thyroid immune responses. Sample size was not statistically predetermined, and blinding of investigators to group allocation was not performed. In validation, the model predicted progression to ophthalmopathy with roughly 70% sensitivity and 72% to 85% specificity, a median of around 6.6 months before onset.

This clonotype was detected a few times. It has no known antigen specificity. No quality values exist for individual bases; no much larger clone is one base distant. V is cut by 2 bases and J by 7 bases, and the space between the germline ends is 11 bases. The CDR3 sequence holds 14 residues, the cysteine and phenylalanine included. Only the CDR3 portion is preserved as DNA: 42 bases, with reading frame beginning at the first base. CDR1 is given as SGHVS and CDR2 as FNYEAQ, both from the germline V gene. The receptor comes from a woman between 18 and 29 years old with Graves' ophthalmopathy. Here the chain combines TRBV7-6 and TRBJ1-4; 5 matching bases give a weak D call of TRBD1. Sequenced sample: blood. In nucleotides, the sequence is TGTGCCAGCAGCTTACAGGGAAGGGGTGAAAAACTGTTTTTT. Its translation reads: CASSLQGRGEKLFF.